The following is a T cell receptor (beta chain) sequence with its context. These data are taken from a study of CD8+ T cells in alopecia areata. Treatment described: oral pan-JAK inhibitor, 5-10 mg twice daily. Germline-derived CDR1 and CDR2 are SNHLY and FYNNEI. The CDR3 runs 13 residues. V lost 5 bases and J 5 bases, leaving 12 bases between the germline ends. After isolation, RNA underwent reverse transcription to generate cDNA as the sequencing template. The method was immunoSEQ multiplex PCR; TCRdb's version includes in-frame clones alone and lacks a portion of them. In the table there are around 180,000 clones, about three fifths of which are singletons.

The sequences come from CD4+ T cells sorted from blood, collected at week 24, from a patient treated with tofacitinib. The J gene is TRBJ1-1, the V gene TRBV2, with no clear D. The sequence came from a human donor with alopecia areata. In nucleotides, the CDR3 is TGTGCCAGCAGTCCGGGTTTTCTGACTGAAGCTTTCTTT. This encodes CASSPGFLTEAFF.